Listed below are T cell receptor beta chains from one sample, sequenced in a study of response to subunit inactivated influenza vaccine. TCRdb re-analysed the RT-PCR reads in MiXCR, keeping a single row per CDR3 protein. The data hold fewer than 700,000 distinct CDR3 sequences, with about an eighth observed a single time. The sample in question was PBMCs from blood, obtained 45 days after vaccination. Source of these receptors: a man in his fifties or sixties who received an inactivated influenza vaccine. The CDR3 runs from the conserved cysteine through the conserved F or W. The order of the fields is J gene, V gene, CDR3 protein.

J: TRBJ2-1
V: TRBV20-1
CDR3: CSAIDSLGFNEQFF

J: TRBJ2-5
V: TRBV20-1
CDR3: CSAREARDQETQYF

J: TRBJ2-1
V: TRBV12-3/TRBV12-4
CDR3: CASSFNSRGNEQFF

J: TRBJ2-1
V: TRBV12-3/TRBV12-4
CDR3: CASSFPAGVAGNEQFF

J: TRBJ2-1
V: TRBV30
CDR3: CAWSRGGGAGYEQFF

J: TRBJ1-4
V: TRBV27
CDR3: CASSLLGQGEKLFF

J: TRBJ2-7
V: TRBV6-2/TRBV6-3
CDR3: CASSDGYEQYF

J: TRBJ1-2
V: TRBV18
CDR3: CASFQTQGLNYGYTF

J: TRBJ2-1
V: TRBV6-5
CDR3: CASSYSWTIKGLFF

J: TRBJ2-3
V: TRBV20-1
CDR3: CSARGGPRTGSSTDTQYF

J: TRBJ2-5
V: TRBV5-1
CDR3: CASSSLRGPETQYF